This T cell receptor beta chain was sequenced during a study of T cells in localized non-small cell lung cancer. Data came from immunoSEQ multiplex PCR; TCRdb stores just in-frame clones and leaves some out. This sample has just under 80,000 clones, with over 75% found just once. The receptor was isolated from a female donor over 55 with stage I lung adenocarcinoma. The specimen was peripheral blood, collected before any cancer treatment.

The DNA of the CDR3 is TGTGCCAGCAGTCTTAGCGGTTACCAAGAGACCCAGTACTTC. The encoded protein is CASSLSGYQETQYF. The chain carries TRBV7-9 and TRBJ2-5; possibly TRBD2 for D (6 bases). The V end lost 6 bases, the J end lost 0 bases, and 11 bases lay between the germline ends. CDR1 SEHNR and CDR2 FQNEAQ come from the germline V gene (reference sequence). The CDR3 extends over 14 amino acids.